This TCR beta chain was captured by sequencing in a study of blood T cell repertoires in COVID-19. Turning to the study itself: Acute and convalescent COVID-19 samples came from the United States, Italy and Spain. T cells, B-cell-depleted T cells, or PBMCs provided the cDNA or gDNA that served as material.

Original analysis: Cell counts per sample came from amplifying reference gene primers. The data were produced by immunoSEQ multiplex PCR, yet TCRdb's version contains in-frame clones alone and is incomplete. From that table come the V and J calls and clone size; the DNA was used to work out D and trimming. The sample yields about 68,000 clones, more than 70% seen once. The receptor was isolated from a man aged 50-60 years with active COVID-19. The sequenced sample was peripheral blood.

The CDR3 DNA follows: TGTGCCAGCAGCCGCCCGGGACAGGGGGCTGTCGGGGAGCTGTTTTTT. This translates into CASSRPGQGAVGELFF. The J gene is TRBJ2-2, the V gene TRBV4-2; 12 bases are a match to TRBD1. The CDR3 sequence is 16 residues long. Germline V gene sequence: CDR1 LGHNA, CDR2 YNFKEQ. J gave up 7 bases and V 4 bases, and 7 bases lay outside the gene matches.